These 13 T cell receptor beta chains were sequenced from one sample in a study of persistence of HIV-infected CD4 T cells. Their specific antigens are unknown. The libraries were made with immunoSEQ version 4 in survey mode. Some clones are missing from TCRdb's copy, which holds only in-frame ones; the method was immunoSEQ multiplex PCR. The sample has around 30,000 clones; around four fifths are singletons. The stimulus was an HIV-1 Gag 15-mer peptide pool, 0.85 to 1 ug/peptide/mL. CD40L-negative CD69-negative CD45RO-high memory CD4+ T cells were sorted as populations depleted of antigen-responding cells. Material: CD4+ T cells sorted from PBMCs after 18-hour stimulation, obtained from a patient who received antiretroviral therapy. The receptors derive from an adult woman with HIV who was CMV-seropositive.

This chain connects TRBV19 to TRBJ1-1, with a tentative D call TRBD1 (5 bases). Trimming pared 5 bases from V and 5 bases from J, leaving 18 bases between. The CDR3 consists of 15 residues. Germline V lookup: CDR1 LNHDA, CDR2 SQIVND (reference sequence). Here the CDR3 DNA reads TGTGCCAGTAGTTCCGCTTCAGGGAGGAGAACTGAAGCTTTCTTT. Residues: CASSSASGRRTEAFF.

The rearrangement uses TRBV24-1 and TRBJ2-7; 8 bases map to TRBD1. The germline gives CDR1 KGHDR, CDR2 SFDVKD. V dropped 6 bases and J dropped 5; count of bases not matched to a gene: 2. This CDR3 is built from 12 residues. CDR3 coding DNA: TGTGCCACCAGTCCACAGGGGGACGAGCAGTACTTC. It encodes CATSPQGDEQYF.

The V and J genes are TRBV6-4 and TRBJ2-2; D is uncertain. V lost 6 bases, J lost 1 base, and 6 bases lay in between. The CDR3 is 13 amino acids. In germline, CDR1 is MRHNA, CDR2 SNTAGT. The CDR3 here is CASRTLNTGELFF. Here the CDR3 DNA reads TGTGCCAGCAGGACACTGAACACCGGGGAGCTGTTTTTT.

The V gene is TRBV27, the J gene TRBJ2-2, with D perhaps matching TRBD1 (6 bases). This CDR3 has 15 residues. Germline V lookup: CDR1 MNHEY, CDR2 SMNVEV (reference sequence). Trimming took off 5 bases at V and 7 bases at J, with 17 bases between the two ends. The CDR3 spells CASSPDRRGFGELFF. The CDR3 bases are TGTGCCAGCAGTCCCGATCGCAGGGGCTTCGGGGAGCTGTTTTTT.

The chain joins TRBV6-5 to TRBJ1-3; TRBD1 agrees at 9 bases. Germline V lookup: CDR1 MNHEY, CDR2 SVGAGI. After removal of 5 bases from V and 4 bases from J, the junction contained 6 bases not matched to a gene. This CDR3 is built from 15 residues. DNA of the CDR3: TGTGCCAGCAGTCCCCGGGGACAGGGCGGAAACACCATATATTTT. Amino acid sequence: CASSPRGQGGNTIYF.

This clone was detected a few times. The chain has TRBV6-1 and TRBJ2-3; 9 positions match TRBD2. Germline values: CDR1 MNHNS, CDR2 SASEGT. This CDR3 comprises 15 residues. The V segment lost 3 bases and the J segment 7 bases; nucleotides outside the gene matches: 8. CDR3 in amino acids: CASSDGVAGGYTQYF. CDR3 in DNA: TGTGCCAGCAGTGATGGGGTCGCGGGGGGGTATACGCAGTATTTT.

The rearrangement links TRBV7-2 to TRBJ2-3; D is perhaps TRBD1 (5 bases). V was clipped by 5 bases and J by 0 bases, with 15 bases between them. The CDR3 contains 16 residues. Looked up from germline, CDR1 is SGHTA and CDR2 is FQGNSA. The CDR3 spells CASSRWAGFSTDTQYF. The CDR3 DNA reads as TGTGCCAGCAGCCGGTGGGCAGGGTTTAGCACAGATACGCAGTATTTT. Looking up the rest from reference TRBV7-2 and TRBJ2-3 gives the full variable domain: GAGVSQSPSNKVTEKGKDVELRCDPISGHTALYWYRQSLGQGLEFLIYFQGNSAPDKSGLPSDRFSAERTGGSVSTLTIQRTQQEDSAVYLCASSRWAGFSTDTQYFGPGTRLTVL.

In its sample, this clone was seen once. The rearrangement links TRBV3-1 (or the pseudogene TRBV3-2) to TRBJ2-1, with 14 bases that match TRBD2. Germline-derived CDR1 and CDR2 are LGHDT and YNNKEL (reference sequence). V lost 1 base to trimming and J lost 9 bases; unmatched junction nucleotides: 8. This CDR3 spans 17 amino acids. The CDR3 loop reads CASSQGGLAGAFGEQFF. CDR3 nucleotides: TGTGCCAGCAGCCAAGGGGGACTAGCGGGGGCTTTCGGTGAGCAGTTCTTC.

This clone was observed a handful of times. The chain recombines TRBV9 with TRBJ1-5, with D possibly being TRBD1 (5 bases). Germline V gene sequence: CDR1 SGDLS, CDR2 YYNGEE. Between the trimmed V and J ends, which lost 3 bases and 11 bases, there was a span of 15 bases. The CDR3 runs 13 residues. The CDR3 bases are TGTGCCAGCAGCGAGGGGACGGAGCCGGCCCAGCATTTT. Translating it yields CASSEGTEPAQHF.

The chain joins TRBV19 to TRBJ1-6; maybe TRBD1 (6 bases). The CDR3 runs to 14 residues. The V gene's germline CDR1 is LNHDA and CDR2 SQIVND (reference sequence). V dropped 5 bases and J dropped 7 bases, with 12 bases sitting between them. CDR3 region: CASSLQGGNSPLHF. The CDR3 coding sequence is TGTGCCAGTAGTCTACAGGGAGGAAATTCACCCCTCCACTTT.

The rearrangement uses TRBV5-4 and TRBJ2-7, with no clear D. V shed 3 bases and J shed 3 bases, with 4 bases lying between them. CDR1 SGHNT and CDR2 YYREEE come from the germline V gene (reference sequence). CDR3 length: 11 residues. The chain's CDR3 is CASSSNYEQYF. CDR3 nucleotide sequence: TGTGCCAGCAGCTCCAACTACGAGCAGTACTTC.

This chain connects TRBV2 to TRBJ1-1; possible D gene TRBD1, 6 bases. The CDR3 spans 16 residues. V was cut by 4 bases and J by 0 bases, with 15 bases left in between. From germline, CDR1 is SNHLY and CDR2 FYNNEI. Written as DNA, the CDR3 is TGTGCCAGCAGTGTAGGGGGGATCATGATGAACACTGAAGCTTTCTTT. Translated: CASSVGGIMMNTEAFF.

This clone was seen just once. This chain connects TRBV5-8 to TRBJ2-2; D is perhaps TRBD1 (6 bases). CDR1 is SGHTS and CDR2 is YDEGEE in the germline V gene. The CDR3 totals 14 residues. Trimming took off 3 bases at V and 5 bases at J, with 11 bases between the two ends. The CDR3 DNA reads TGTGCCAGCAGCTCCAGGGGTCTTACCGGGGAGCTGTTTTTT. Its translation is CASSSRGLTGELFF.